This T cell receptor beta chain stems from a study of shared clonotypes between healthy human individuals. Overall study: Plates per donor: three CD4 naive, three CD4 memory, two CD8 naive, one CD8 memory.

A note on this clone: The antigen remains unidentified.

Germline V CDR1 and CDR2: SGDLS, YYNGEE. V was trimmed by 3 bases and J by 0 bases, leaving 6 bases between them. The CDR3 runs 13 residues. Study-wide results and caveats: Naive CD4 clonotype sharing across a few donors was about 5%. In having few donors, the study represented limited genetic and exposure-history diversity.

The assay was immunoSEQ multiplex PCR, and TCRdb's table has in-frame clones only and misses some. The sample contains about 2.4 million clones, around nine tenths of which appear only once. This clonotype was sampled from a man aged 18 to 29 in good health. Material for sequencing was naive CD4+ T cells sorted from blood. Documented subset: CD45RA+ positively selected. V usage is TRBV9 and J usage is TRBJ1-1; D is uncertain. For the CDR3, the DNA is TGTGCCAGCAGCGCGCCCATGAACACTGAAGCTTTCTTT. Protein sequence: CASSAPMNTEAFF.